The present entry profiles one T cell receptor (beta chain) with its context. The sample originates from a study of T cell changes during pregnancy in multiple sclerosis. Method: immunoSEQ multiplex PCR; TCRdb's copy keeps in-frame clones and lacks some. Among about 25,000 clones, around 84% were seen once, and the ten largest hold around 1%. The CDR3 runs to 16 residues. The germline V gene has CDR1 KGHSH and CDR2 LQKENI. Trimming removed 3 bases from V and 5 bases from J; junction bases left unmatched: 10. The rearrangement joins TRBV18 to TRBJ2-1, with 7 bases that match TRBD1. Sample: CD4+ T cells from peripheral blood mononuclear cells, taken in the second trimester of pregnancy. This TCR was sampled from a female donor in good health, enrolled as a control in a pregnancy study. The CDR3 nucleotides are TGTGCCAGCTCACCCCAAGGGGGCAGAGGCGACAATGAGCAGTTCTTC. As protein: CASSPQGGRGDNEQFF.